The sequence of this T cell receptor (beta chain) was determined in a study of T-cell reconstitution after alpha-beta-depleted transplantation in children. The study, taken as a whole, reports: Reportedly, only several hundred clones from non-depleted graft cells drove alpha-beta T-cell counts at about two months. Most T-cell counts and diversity one year after the transplant came from T cells that were newly produced. Day-60 TCRbeta diversity that was high in some patients was derived from surviving recipient T cells and thymic progenitors.

There are many counts of this clonotype. As yet, its antigen is unknown. Unique molecular identifiers were incorporated into the prepared TCRbeta library. TCRdb redid the calling of the PCR reads with MiXCR, one entry per CDR3 protein. The sample lists roughly 500,000 distinct CDR3 sequences; roughly a tenth were seen once. In germline, CDR1 is SGHNT, CDR2 YYREEE (reference sequence). The CDR3 loop spans 15 amino acids. V was cut by 4 bases and J by 4 bases, with 14 bases left in between. The specimen comprised PBMCs, sampled before TCRalphabeta/CD19-depleted stem cell transplant. The receptor's source is a child aged 2 to 15 with inherited bone marrow failure, due to receive a stem cell transplant. The chain recombines TRBV5-4 with TRBJ2-2; D not certain. The CDR3 loop reads CASSKLLWGTGELFF. The CDR3 DNA sequence: TGTGCCAGCAGCAAGTTGCTCTGGGGCACCGGGGAGCTGTTTTTT. The complete variable domain, with remaining parts taken from reference TRBV5-4 and TRBJ2-2, reads ETGVTQSPTHLIKTRGQQVTLRCSSQSGHNTVSWYQQALGQGPQFIFQYYREEENGRGNFPPRFSGLQFPNYSSELNVNALELDDSALYLCASSKLLWGTGELFFGEGSRLTVL.